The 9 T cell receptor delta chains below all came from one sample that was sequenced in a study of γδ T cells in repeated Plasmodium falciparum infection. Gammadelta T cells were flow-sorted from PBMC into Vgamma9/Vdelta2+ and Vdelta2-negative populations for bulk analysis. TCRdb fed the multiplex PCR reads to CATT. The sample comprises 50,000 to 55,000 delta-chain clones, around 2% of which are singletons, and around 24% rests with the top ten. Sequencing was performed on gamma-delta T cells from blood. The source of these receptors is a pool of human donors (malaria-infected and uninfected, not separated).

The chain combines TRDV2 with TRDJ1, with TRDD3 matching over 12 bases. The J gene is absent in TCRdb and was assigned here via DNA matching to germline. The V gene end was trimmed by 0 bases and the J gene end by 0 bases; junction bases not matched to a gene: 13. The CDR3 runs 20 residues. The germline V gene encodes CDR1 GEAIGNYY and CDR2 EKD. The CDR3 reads CACDTVTSGGYGTYTDKLIF. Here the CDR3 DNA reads TGTGCCTGTGACACCGTAACCTCTGGGGGATACGGGACGTACACCGATAAACTCATCTTT.

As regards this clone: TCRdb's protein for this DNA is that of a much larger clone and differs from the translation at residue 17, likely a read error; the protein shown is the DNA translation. The CDR3 sequence is CALGELVFWNYWGIPDELIF. The CDR3 region has the DNA TGTGCTCTTGGGGAACTAGTCTTCTGGAACTACTGGGGGATCCCCGATGAACTCATCTTT. This chain uses TRDV1 with TRDJ1, with 10 bases identical to TRDD3. The J gene, missing from TCRdb, was assigned here through DNA to germline matching. The CDR3 runs 20 residues. The germline V gene has CDR1 TSWWSYY and CDR2 QGS.

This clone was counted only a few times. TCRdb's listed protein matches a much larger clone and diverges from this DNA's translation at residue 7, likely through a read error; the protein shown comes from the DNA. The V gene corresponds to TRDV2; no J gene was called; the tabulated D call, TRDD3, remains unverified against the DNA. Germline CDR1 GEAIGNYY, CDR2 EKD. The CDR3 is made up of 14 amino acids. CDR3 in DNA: TGTGCCTGTGACCAAAGGCGGGGGATCCCAGGTTCCATCTTT. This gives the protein CACDQRRGIPGSIF.

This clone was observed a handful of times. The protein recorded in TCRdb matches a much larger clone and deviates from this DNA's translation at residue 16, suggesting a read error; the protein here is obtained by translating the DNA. CDR3 nucleotide sequence: TGTGCCTCCGATTCTTATCAGGGTGCTGGGGGATACGAGGCCACCGGTAAACTCATCTTT. It specifies CASDSYQGAGGYEATGKLIF. The genes are TRDV3 and TRDJ1; TRDD3 agrees at 12 bases. Here the J gene came from matching the DNA to germline, since TCRdb omits it. Germline V gives CDR1 TVYSNPD, CDR2 GDNSRS (reference sequence). The length of the CDR3 is 20 residues.

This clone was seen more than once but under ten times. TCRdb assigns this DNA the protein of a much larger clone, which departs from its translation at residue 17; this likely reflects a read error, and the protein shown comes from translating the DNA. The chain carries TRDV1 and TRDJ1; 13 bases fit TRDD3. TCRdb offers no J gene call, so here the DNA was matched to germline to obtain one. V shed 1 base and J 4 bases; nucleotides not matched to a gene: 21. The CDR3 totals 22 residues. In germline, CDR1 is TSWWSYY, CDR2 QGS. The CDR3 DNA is TGTGCTCTTGGGGAACCCCCGGGATTCATACTGGGGGATACGGTTCGTATCGATAAACTCATCTTT. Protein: CALGEPPGFILGDTVRIDKLIF.

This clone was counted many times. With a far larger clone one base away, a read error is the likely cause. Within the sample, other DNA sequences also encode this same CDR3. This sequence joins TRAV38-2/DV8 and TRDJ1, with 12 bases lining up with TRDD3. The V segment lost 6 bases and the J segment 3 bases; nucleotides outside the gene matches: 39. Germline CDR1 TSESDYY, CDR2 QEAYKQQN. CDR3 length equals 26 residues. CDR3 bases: TGTGCTTATACGGGGCCGCCCTCCACTCAGCCCCGTACTGGGGGATACCATACGACAGGTCCCGATAAACTCATCTTT. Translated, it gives CAYTGPPSTQPRTGGYHTTGPDKLIF.

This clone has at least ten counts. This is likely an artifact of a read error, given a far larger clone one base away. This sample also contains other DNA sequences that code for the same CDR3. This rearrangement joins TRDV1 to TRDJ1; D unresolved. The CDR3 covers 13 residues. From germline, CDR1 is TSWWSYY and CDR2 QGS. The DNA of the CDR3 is TGCGCTCTTGTGGCCCTAACCACCGATAAACTCATCTTT. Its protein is CALVALTTDKLIF.

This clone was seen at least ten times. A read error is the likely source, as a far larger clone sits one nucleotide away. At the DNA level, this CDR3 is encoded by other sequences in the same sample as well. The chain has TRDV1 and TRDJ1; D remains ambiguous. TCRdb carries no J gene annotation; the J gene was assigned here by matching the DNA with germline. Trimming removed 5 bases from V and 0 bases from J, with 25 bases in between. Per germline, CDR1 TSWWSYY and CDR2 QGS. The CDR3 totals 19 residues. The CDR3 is CALGSRPLLLMVYTDKLIF. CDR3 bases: TGTGCTCTTGGGTCGCGGCCTCTCCTGCTAATGGTGTACACCGATAAACTCATCTTT.

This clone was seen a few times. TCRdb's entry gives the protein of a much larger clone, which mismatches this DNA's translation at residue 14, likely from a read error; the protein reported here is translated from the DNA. CDR3 region: CACDTITLGIRYTEKLIF. CDR3 sequence (DNA): TGTGCCTGTGACACAATTACACTGGGGATACGGTACACCGAGAAACTCATCTTT. This chain uses TRDV2 with TRDJ1, with 9 bases that match TRDD3. TCRdb offers no J gene call, so here the DNA was matched to germline to obtain one. Looked up from germline, CDR1 is GEAIGNYY and CDR2 is EKD. This CDR3 comprises 18 residues.